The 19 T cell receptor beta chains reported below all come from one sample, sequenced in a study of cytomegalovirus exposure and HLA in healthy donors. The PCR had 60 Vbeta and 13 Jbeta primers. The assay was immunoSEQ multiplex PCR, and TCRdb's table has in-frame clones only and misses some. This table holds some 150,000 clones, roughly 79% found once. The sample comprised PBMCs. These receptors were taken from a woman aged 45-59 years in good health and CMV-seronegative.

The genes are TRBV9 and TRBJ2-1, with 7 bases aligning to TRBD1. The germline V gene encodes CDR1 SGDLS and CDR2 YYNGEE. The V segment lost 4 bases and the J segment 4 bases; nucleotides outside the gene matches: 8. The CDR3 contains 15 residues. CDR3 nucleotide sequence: TGTGCCAGCAGCCTCCGGACAGGAGAGTACAATGAGCAGTTCTTC. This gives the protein CASSLRTGEYNEQFF.

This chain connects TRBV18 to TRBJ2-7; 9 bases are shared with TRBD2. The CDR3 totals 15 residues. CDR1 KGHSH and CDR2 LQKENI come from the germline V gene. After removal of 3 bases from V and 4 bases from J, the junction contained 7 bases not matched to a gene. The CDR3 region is CASSPVSGSVYEQYF. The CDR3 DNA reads TGTGCCAGCTCACCGGTTAGCGGGAGTGTGTACGAGCAGTACTTC. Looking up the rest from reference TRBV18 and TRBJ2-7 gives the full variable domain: NAGVMQNPRHLVRRRGQEARLRCSPMKGHSHVYWYRQLPEEGLKFMVYLQKENIIDESGMPKERFSAEFPKEGPSILRIQQVVRGDSAAYFCASSPVSGSVYEQYFGPGTRLTVT.

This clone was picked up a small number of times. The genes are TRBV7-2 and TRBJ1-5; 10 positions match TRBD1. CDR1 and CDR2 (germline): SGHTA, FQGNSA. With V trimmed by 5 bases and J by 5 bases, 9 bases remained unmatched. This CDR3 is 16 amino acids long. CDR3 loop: CASSKTGQGVDQPQHF. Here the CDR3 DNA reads TGTGCCAGCAGCAAAACAGGACAGGGGGTTGATCAGCCCCAGCATTTT.

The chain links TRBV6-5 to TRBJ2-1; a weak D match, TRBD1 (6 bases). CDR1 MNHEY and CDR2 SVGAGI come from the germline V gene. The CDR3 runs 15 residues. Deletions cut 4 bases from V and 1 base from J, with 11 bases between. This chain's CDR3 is CASSFGGLSYNEQFF. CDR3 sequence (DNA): TGTGCCAGCAGTTTTGGGGGCCTTTCCTACAATGAGCAGTTCTTC.

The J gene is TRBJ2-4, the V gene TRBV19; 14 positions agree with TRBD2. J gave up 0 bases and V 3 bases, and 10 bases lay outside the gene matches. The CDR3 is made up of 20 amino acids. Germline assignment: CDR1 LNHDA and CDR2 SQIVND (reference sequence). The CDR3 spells CASSIDPGTSGSVAKNIQYF. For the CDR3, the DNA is TGTGCCAGTAGTATTGACCCCGGGACTAGCGGGAGTGTAGCCAAAAACATTCAGTACTTC.

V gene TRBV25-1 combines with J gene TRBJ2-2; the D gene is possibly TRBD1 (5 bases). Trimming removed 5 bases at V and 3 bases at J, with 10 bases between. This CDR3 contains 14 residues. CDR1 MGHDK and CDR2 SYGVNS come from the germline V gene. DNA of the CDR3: TGTGCCAGCAGTCGTATAGGGGACACCGGGGAGCTGTTTTTT. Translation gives CASSRIGDTGELFF. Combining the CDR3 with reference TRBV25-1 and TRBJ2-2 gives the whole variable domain EADIYQTPRYLVIGTGKKITLECSQTMGHDKMYWYQQDPGMELHLIHYSYGVNSTEKGDLSSESTVSRIRTEHFPLTLESARPSHTSQYLCASSRIGDTGELFFGEGSRLTVL.

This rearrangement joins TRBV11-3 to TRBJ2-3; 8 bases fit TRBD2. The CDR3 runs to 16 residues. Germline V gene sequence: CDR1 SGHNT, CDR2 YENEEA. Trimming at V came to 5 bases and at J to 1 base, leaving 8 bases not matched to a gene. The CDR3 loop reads CASSPLQAGGTDTQYF. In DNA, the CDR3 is TGTGCCAGCAGCCCCCTACAAGCGGGGGGCACAGATACGCAGTATTTT.

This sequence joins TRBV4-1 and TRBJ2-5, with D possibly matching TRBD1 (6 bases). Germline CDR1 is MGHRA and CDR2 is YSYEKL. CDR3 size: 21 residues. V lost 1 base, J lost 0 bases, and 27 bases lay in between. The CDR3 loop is CASSQGAVPGRNRVDQETQYF. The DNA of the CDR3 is TGCGCCAGCAGCCAAGGCGCGGTACCAGGGCGTAACAGGGTCGACCAAGAGACCCAGTACTTC.

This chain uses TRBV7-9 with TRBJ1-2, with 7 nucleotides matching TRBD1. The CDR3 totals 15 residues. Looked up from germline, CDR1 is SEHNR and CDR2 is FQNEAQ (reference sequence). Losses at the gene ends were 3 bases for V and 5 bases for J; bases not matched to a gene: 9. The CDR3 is CASSLAGTETYGYTF. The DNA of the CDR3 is TGTGCCAGCAGCTTGGCCGGGACAGAGACTTATGGCTACACCTTC.

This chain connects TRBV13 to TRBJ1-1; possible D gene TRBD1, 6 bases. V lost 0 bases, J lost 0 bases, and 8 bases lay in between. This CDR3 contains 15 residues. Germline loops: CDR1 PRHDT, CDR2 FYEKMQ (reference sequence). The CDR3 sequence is CASSLGNRVNTEAFF. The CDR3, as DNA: TGTGCCAGCAGCTTAGGGAACAGGGTGAACACTGAAGCTTTCTTT.

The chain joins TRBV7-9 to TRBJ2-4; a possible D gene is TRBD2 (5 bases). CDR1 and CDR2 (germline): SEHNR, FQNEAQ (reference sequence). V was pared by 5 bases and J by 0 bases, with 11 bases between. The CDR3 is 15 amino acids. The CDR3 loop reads CASSQDGLAKNIQYF. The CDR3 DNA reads TGTGCCAGCAGCCAAGACGGACTAGCCAAAAACATTCAGTACTTC. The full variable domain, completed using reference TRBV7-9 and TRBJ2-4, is DTGVSQNPRHKITKRGQNVTFRCDPISEHNRLYWYRQTLGQGPEFLTYFQNEAQLEKSRLLSDRFSAERPKGSFSTLEIQRTEQGDSAMYLCASSQDGLAKNIQYFGAGTRLSVL.

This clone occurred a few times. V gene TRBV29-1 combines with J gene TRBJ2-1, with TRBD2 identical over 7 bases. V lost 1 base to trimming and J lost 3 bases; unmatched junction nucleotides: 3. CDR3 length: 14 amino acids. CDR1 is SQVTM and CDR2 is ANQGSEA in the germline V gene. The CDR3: CSVEGGGIYNEQFF. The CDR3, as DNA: TGCAGCGTTGAAGGGGGGGGAATCTACAATGAGCAGTTCTTC.

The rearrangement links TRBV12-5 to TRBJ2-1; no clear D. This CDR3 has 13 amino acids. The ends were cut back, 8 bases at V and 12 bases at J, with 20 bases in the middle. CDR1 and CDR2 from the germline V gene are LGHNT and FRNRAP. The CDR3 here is CASSATGRRGQFF. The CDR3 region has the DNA TGTGCTAGTTCCGCGACGGGTCGGCGAGGGCAGTTCTTC.

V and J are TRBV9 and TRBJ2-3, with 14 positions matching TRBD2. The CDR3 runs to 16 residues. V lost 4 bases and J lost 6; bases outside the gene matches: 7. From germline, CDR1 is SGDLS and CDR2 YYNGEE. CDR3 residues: CASSPRLAGGMDTQYF. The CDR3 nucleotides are TGTGCCAGCAGCCCCCGACTAGCGGGAGGGATGGATACGCAGTATTTT.

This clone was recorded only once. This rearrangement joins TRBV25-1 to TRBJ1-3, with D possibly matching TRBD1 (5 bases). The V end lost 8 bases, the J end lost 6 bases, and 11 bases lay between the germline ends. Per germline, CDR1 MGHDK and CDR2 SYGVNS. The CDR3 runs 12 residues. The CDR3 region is CASGQESNTIYF. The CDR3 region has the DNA TGTGCCAGCGGACAAGAATCAAACACCATATATTTT.

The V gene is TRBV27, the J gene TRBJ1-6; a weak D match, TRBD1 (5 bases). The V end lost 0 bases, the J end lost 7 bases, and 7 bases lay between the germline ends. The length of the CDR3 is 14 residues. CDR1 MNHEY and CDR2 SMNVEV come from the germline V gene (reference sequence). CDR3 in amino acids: CASSLSPGNSPLHF. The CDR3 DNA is TGTGCCAGCAGTTTATCTCCAGGGAATTCACCCCTCCACTTT.

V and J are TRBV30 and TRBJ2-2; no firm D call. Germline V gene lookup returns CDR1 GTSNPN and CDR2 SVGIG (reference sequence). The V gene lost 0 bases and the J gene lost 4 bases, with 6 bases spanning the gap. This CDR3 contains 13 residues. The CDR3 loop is CAWSVTATGELFF. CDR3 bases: TGTGCCTGGAGTGTAACAGCCACCGGGGAGCTGTTTTTT.

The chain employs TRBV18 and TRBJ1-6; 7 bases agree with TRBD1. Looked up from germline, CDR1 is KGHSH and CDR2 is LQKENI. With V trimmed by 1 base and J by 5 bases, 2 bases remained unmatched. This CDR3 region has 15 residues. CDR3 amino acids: CASSPQGAHNSPLHF. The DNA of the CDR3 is TGTGCCAGCTCACCACAGGGGGCGCATAATTCACCCCTCCACTTT.

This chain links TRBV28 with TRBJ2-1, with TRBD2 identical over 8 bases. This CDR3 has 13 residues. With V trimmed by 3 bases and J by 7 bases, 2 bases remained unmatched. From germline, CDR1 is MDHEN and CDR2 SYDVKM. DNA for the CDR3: TGTGCCAGCAGTTTCGTAGCGGGGAATGAGCAGTTCTTC. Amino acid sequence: CASSFVAGNEQFF.